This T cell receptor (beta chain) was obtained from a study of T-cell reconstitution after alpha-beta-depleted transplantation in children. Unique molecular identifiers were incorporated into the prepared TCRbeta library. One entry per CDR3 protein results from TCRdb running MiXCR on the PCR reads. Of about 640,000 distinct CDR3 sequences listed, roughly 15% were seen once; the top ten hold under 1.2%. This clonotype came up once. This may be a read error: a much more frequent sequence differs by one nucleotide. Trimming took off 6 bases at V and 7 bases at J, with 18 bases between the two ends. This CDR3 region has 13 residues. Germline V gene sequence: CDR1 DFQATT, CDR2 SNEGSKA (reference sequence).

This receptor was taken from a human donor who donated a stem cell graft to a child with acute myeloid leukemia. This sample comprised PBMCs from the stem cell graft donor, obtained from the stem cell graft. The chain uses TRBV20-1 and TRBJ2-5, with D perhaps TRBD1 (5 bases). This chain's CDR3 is CSAAKDSPLTQYF. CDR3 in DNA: TGCAGTGCCGCGAAAGACAGTCCCCTGACCCAGTACTTC.